Described below is a single T cell receptor (beta chain) sequence and its context. Its antigen remains unidentified. This entry belongs to a study of T cell responses to AZD1222 COVID-19 vaccine. Study-level points and caveats: Spike was spanned by vaccine-associated CD4 TCRs, with dominance at 160-218 and 743-854.

Here immunoSEQ multiplex PCR was the method, and the copy in TCRdb shows in-frame clones only, minus some. Altogether 95,000 to 100,000 clones are present, approximately 89% being singletons, with the ten largest covering 10% to 13%. This CDR3 is 14 amino acids long. Germline V gives CDR1 KGHDR, CDR2 SFDVKD. The trim removed 7 bases at V and 4 bases at J, leaving 5 bases unmatched. The V gene is TRBV24-1, the J gene TRBJ1-1; TRBD1 matches 10 bases. This sequence originates from an adult who received the AZD1222 COVID-19 vaccine. The sample here was peripheral blood, taken 28 days after the second AZD1222 dose. CDR3 amino acids: CATRPGTGATEAFF. The CDR3 DNA reads as TGTGCCACCAGACCCGGGACAGGGGCCACTGAAGCTTTCTTT.